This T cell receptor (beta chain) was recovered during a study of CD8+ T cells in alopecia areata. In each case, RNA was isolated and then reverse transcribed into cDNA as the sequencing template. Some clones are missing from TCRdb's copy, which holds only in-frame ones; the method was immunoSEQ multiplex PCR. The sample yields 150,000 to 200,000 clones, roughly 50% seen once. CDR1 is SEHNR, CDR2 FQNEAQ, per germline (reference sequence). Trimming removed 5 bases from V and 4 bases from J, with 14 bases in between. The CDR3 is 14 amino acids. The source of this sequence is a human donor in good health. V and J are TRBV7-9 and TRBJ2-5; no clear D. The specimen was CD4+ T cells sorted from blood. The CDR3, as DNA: TGTGCCAGCAGCCCCCTTTTGGTGGTAGAGACCCAGTACTTC. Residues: CASSPLLVVETQYF.